The entry below describes one T cell receptor (beta chain). Antigen unknown. MiXCR, applied by TCRdb to the 5' RACE reads, yields one record per CDR3 protein. The sample contains fewer than 500,000 distinct CDR3 sequences, around 24% of which appear only once. The sample is drawn from a study of identical twins. Study observations and caveats: Within cord blood, abundant beta clonotypes carried fewer insertions, but memory repertoires showed no such trend. Weaker excess sharing between twins was seen in beta out-of-frame sequences.

The data also belong to a second study, concerning T cells expressing NK-cell markers. That work adds: A few donors' CD3+CD56-NKG2C+ cells were dominated by the same clonotypes.

This receptor was obtained from a woman younger than 30 in good health. Sequencing used CD4+ T cells sorted from blood.

CDR3 DNA: TGCAGTGCCAGTTCCGGGGGTTACTACGAGCAGTACTTC. It translates to CSASSGGYYEQYF. The chain joins TRBV20-1 to TRBJ2-7; weak D call: TRBD2 (6 bases). The CDR3 is 13 residues long. Trimming took off 6 bases at V and 3 bases at J, with 15 bases between the two ends. From germline, CDR1 is DFQATT and CDR2 SNEGSKA (reference sequence).